This T cell receptor beta chain was observed in a study of CD4 T cells in relation to SARS-CoV-2 and coronaviruses. Study-wide background: Crossreactive spike epitopes shared across donors were mapped to their HLA restriction.

The CDR3 runs 17 residues. V lost 9 bases, J lost 4 bases, and 18 bases stayed unmatched. Germline V gene lookup returns CDR1 LNHDA and CDR2 SQIVND (reference sequence). Study-wide results and caveats: Roughly 65% of donors had memory CD4+ clonotypes crossrecognizing SARS-CoV-2 and common cold coronavirus spike. Crossreactivity was assessed only for spike protein, not other viral proteins.

Method: immunoSEQ multiplex PCR; TCRdb's copy keeps in-frame clones and lacks some. Of some 69,000 clones in the sample, about 94% were seen once. Before the COVID-19 pandemic, during about 2011-2019, CD4+ T cells were taken from unexposed donors. Naive and memory CD4+ T cells were separated from cryopreserved PBMCs. Worth noting for this clone: Its antigen is currently unknown.

Sequenced: naive CD4+ T cells from PBMCs. Specified subset: naive CD4+ T cells isolated by negative enrichment. This chain joins TRBV19 and TRBJ2-1, with TRBD1 matching over 7 bases. The TCR originated in a human donor in good health. CDR3 bases: TGTGCCAGCACGAACAGGGGATTTGTCAGATATTACAATGAGCAGTTCTTC. Its protein product is CASTNRGFVRYYNEQFF.